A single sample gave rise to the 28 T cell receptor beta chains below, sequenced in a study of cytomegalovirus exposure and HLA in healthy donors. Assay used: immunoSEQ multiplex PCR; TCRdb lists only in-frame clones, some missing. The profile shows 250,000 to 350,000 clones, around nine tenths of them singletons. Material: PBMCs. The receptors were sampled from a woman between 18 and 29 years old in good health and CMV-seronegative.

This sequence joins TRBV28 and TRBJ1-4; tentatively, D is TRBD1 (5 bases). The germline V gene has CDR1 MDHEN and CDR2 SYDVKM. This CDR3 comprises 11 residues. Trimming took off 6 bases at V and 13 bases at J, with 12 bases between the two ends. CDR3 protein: CASRTTQVLFF. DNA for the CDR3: TGTGCCAGCAGGACCACACAGGTACTGTTTTTT.

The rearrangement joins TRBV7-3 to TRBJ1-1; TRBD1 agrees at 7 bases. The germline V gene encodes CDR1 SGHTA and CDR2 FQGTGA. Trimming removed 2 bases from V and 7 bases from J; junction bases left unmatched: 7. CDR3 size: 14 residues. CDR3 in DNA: TGTGCCAGCAGCTTATCCCCCCCAGGGGGTGAAGCTTTCTTT. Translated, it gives CASSLSPPGGEAFF. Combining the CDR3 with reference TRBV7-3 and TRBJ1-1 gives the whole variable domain GAGVSQTPSNKVTEKGKYVELRCDPISGHTALYWYRQSLGQGPEFLIYFQGTGAADDSGLPNDRFFAVRPEGSVSTLKIQRTERGDSAVYLCASSLSPPGGEAFFGQGTRLTVV.

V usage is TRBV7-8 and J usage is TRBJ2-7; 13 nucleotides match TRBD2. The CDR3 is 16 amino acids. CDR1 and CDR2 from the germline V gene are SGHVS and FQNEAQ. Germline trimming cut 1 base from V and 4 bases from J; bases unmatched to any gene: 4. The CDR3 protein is CASSLEGLAGVYEQYF. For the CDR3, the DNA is TGTGCCAGCAGCTTAGAAGGACTAGCGGGAGTATACGAGCAGTACTTC.

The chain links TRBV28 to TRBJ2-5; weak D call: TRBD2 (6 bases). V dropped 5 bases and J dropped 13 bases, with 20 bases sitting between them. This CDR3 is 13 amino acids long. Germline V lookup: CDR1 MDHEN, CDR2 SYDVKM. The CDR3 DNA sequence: TGTGCCAGCAGTCCCGAGTTGGGTGGAGGGTGGTACTTC. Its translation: CASSPELGGGWYF.

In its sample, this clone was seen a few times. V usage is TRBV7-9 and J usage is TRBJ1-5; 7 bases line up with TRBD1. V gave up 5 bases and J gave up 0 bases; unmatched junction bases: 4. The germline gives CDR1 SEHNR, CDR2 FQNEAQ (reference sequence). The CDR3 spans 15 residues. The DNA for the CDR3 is TGTGCCAGCAGCCGGGGACAGTATAGCAATCAGCCCCAGCATTTT. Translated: CASSRGQYSNQPQHF. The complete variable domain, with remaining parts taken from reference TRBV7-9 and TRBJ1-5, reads DTGVSQNPRHKITKRGQNVTFRCDPISEHNRLYWYRQTLGQGPEFLTYFQNEAQLEKSRLLSDRFSAERPKGSFSTLEIQRTEQGDSAMYLCASSRGQYSNQPQHFGDGTRLSIL.

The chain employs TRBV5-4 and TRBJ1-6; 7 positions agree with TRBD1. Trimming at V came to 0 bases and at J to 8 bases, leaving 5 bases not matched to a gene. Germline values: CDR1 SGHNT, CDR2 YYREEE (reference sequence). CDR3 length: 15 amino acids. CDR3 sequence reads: CASSLGDRVHSPLHF. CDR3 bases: TGTGCCAGCAGCTTGGGCGACAGGGTCCATTCACCCCTCCACTTT.

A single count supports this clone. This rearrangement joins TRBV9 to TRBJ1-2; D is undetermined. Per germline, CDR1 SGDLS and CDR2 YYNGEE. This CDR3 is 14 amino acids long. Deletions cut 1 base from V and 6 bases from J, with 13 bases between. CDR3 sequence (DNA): TGTGCCAGCAGCGTAAACGGGTATAATGATGGCTACACCTTC. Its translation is CASSVNGYNDGYTF.

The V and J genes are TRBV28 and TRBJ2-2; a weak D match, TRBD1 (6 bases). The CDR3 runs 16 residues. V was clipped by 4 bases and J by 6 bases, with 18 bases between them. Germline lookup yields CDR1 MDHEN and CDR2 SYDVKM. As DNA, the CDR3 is TGTGCCAGCAGTTCCCTCCAGGGGCGGTCTTCCGGGGAGCTGTTTTTT. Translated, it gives CASSSLQGRSSGELFF.

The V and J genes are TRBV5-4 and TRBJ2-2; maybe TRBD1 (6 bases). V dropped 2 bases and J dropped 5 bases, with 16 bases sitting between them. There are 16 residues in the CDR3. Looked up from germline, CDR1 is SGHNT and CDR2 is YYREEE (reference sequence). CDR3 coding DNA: TGTGCCAGCAGCTTTTCCCAGGGGATGCGAACCGGGGAGCTGTTTTTT. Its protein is CASSFSQGMRTGELFF.

The CDR3 bases are TGCGCCAGCAGCGCGGAACTAGCGGGCCCGGGGGAGCAGTACTTC. Its protein is CASSAELAGPGEQYF. The chain carries TRBV5-1 and TRBJ2-7; 9 bases are shared with TRBD2. J lost 7 bases, V lost 4 bases, and 12 bases had no gene match. Germline-derived CDR1 and CDR2 are SGHRS and YFSETQ. The CDR3 totals 15 residues.

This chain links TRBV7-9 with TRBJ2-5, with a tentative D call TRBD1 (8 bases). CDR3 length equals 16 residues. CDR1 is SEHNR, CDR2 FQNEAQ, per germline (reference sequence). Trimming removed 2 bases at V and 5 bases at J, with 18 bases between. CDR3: CASSLSGTGYRETQYF. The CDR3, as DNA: TGTGCCAGCAGCTTAAGCGGGACAGGTTATCGGGAGACCCAGTACTTC.

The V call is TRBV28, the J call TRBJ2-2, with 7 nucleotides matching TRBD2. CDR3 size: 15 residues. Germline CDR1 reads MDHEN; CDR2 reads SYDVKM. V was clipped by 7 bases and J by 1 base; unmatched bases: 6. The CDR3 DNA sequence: TGTGCCAGCACGAAACTAGCGAGGAACACCGGGGAGCTGTTTTTT. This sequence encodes CASTKLARNTGELFF.

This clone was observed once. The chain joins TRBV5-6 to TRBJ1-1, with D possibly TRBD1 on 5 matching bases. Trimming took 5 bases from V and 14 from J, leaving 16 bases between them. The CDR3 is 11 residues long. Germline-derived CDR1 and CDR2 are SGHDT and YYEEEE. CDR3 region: CASSSPGRVFF. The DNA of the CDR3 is TGTGCCAGCAGTTCGCCAGGGAGGGTCTTCTTT.

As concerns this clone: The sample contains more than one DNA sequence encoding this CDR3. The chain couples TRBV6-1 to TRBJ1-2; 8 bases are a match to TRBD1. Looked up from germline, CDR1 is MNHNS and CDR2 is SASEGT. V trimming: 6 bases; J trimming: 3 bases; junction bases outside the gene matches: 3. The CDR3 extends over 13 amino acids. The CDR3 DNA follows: TGTGCCAGCAGATTGACAGGGGACTATGGCTACACCTTC. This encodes CASRLTGDYGYTF.

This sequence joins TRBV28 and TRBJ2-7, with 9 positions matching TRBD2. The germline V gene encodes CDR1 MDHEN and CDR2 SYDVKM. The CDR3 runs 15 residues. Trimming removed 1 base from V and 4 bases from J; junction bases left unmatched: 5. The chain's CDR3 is CASSLSSLAGYEQYF. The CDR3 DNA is TGTGCCAGCAGTTTATCCTCCCTAGCGGGATACGAGCAGTACTTC.

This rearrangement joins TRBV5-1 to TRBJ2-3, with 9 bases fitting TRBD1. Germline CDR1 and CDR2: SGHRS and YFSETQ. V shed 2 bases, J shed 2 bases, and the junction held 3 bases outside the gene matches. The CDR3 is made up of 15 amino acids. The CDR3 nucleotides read TGCGCCAGCAGCTTTGGGACAGGGCCCACAGATACGCAGTATTTT. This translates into CASSFGTGPTDTQYF.

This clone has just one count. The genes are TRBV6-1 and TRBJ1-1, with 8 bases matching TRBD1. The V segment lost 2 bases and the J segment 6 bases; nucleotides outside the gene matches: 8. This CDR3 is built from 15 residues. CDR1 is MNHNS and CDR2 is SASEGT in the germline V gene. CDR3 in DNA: TGTGCCAGCAGTGAACGACAGGGGAGTTTATCTGAAGCTTTCTTT. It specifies CASSERQGSLSEAFF.

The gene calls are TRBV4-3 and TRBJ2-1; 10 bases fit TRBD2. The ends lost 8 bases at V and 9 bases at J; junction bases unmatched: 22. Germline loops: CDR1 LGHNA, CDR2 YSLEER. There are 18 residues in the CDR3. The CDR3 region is CASLGQRGPASGRCEQFF. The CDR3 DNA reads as TGCGCCAGCCTTGGACAAAGGGGGCCGGCTAGCGGGAGATGTGAGCAGTTCTTC.

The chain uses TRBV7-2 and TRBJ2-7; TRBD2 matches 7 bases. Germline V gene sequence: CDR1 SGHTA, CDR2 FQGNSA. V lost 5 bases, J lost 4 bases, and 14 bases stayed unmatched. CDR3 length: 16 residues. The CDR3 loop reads CASSPESGVQAYEQYF. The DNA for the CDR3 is TGTGCCAGCAGCCCCGAGAGCGGGGTTCAGGCTTACGAGCAGTACTTC.

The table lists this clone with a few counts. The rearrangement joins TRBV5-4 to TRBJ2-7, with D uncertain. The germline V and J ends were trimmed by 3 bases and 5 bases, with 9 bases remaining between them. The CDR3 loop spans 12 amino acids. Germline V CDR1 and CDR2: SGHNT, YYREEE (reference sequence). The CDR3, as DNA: TGTGCCAGCAGCTCAAGTAGCCACGAGCAGTACTTC. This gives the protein CASSSSSHEQYF.

CDR3 DNA: TGTGCCAGCTCACCCCTTGGGACACAGGTCGTTGAGAGCATATATTTT. It specifies CASSPLGTQVVESIYF. The chain combines TRBV18 with TRBJ1-3; a weak D match, TRBD1 (6 bases). The germline V and J ends were trimmed by 3 bases and 12 bases, with 24 bases remaining between them. The CDR3 is 16 amino acids. CDR1 KGHSH and CDR2 LQKENI come from the germline V gene.

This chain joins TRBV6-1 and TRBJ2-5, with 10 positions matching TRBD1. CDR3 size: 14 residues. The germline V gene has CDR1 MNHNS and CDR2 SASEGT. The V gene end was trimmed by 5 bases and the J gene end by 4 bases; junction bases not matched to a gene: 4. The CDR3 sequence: CASSTGQGGETQYF. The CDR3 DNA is TGTGCCAGCAGTACTGGACAGGGGGGAGAGACCCAGTACTTC.

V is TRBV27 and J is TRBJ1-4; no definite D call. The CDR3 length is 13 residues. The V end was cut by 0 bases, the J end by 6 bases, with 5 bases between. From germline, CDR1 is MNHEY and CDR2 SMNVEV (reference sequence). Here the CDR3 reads CASSLSRYEKLFF. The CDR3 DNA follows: TGTGCCAGCAGTTTATCGAGATATGAAAAACTGTTTTTT. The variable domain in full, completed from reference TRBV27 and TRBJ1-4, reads EAQVTQNPRYLITVTGKKLTVTCSQNMNHEYMSWYRQDPGLGLRQIYYSMNVEVTDKGDVPEGYKVSRKEKRNFPLILESPSPNQTSLYFCASSLSRYEKLFFGSGTQLSVL.

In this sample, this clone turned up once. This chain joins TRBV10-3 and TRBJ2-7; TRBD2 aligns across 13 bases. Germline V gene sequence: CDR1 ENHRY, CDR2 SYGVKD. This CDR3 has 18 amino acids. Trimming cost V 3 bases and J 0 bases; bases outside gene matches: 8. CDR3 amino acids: CAISDPGLAGRYSYEQYF. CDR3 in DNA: TGTGCCATCAGTGATCCGGGACTAGCGGGGAGATACTCCTACGAGCAGTACTTC.

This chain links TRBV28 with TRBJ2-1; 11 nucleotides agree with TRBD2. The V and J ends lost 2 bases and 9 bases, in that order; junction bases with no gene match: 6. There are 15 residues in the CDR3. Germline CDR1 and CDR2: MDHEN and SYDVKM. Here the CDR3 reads CASSLNSGRAAEQFF. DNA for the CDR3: TGTGCCAGCAGTTTAAATAGCGGGAGGGCCGCTGAGCAGTTCTTC.

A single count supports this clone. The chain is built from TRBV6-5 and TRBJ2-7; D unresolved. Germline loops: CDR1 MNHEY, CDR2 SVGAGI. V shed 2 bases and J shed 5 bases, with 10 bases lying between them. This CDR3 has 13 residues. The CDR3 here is CASSYADNHEQYF. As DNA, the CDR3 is TGTGCCAGCAGTTACGCCGACAACCACGAGCAGTACTTC.

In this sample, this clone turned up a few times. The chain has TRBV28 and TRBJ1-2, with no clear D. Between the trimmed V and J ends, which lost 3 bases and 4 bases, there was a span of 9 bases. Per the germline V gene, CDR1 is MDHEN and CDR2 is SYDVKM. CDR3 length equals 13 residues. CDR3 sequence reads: CASSFRGSYGYTF. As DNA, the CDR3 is TGTGCCAGCAGTTTTCGCGGCAGCTATGGCTACACCTTC.

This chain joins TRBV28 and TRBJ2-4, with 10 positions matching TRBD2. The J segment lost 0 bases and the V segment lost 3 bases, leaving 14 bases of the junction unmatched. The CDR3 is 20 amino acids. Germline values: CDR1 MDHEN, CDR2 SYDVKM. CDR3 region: CASSFPIVAGGPLAKNIQYF. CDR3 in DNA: TGTGCCAGCAGTTTCCCTATTGTAGCGGGAGGTCCTTTAGCCAAAAACATTCAGTACTTC.